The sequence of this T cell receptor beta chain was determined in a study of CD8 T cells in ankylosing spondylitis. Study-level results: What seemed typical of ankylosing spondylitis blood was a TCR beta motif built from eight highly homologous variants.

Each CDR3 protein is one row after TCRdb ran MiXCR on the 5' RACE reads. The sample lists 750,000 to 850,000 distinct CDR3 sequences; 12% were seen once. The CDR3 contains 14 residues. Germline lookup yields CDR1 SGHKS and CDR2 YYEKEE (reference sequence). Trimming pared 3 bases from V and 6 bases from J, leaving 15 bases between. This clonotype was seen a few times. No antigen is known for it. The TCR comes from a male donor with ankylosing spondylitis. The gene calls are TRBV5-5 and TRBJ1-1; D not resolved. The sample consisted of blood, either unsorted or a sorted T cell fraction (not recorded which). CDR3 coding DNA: TGTGCCAGCAGCTCCAGGAGGGATCATCCTGAAGCTTTCTTT. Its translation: CASSSRRDHPEAFF.